These 19 T cell receptor beta chains were sequenced from one sample in a study of blood T cell repertoires in COVID-19. This table comes from immunoSEQ multiplex PCR, and its TCRdb copy is limited to in-frame clones, with some not included. The sample holds roughly 230,000 clones; about 88% are singletons and the top ten take about 1.7%. What was sequenced was peripheral blood. Receptor source: a man in his 70s with acute or convalescent COVID-19.

The V gene is TRBV11-1, the J gene TRBJ2-3; 11 positions match TRBD1. The trim removed 5 bases at V and 5 bases at J, leaving 6 bases unmatched. This CDR3 has 15 residues. Looked up from germline, CDR1 is SGHAT and CDR2 is FQDESV (reference sequence). CDR3 sequence reads: CASSPGQGAVDTQYF. CDR3 sequence (DNA): TGTGCCAGCAGCCCCGGACAGGGGGCGGTAGATACGCAGTATTTT.

The V gene is TRBV10-3, the J gene TRBJ2-7, with 7 bases matching TRBD1. Germline V gene data show CDR1 as ENHRY and CDR2 as SYGVKD. V was clipped by 10 bases and J by 0 bases; unmatched bases: 12. This CDR3 contains 15 residues. CDR3 bases: TGTGCCACGGGCCGGGTGACAGGGTTCTCCTACGAGCAGTACTTC. Amino acid sequence: CATGRVTGFSYEQYF.

The chain combines TRBV29-1 with TRBJ1-3; no definite D call. The germline CDR1 and CDR2 sequences are SQVTM and ANQGSEA. V lost 2 bases to trimming and J lost 0 bases, with 14 bases between them. The CDR3 loop spans 16 amino acids. CDR3 protein: CSVESGRPGSGNTIYF. The CDR3 DNA is TGCAGCGTTGAAAGTGGCAGGCCCGGCTCTGGAAACACCATATATTTT.

V usage is TRBV5-6 and J usage is TRBJ1-2; 9 nucleotides agree with TRBD1. CDR3 size: 11 residues. Germline trimming cut 6 bases from V and 13 bases from J; bases unmatched to any gene: 7. CDR1 and CDR2 (germline): SGHDT, YYEEEE. Written as DNA, the CDR3 is TGTGCCAGCAACCGGGACAGGGCTTTCACCTTC. Protein sequence: CASNRDRAFTF. Based on the CDR3 plus reference TRBV5-6 and TRBJ1-2, the full variable domain is DAGVTQSPTHLIKTRGQQVTLRCSPKSGHDTVSWYQQALGQGPQFIFQYYEEEERQRGNFPDRFSGHQFPNYSSELNVNALLLGDSALYLCASNRDRAFTFGSGTRLTVV.

The chain uses TRBV24-1 and TRBJ2-1; D possibly corresponds to TRBD2 (5 bases). Trimming shortened V by 3 bases and J by 9 bases, and 14 bases separated the two germline ends. This CDR3 has 14 residues. Per germline, CDR1 KGHDR and CDR2 SFDVKD. The CDR3 DNA is TGTGCCACCAGTGATCCCCAGCGGCCAGGTGAGCAGTTCTTC. It is translated as CATSDPQRPGEQFF.

The chain links TRBV5-1 to TRBJ2-7; tentative D call: TRBD1 (6 bases). CDR1 and CDR2 (germline): SGHRS, YFSETQ. V lost 4 bases and J 3 bases, leaving 14 bases between the germline ends. The CDR3 covers 14 residues. CDR3 protein: CASSRGGLGYEQYF. The CDR3 nucleotides read TGCGCCAGCAGCCGAGGGGGTCTGGGCTACGAGCAGTACTTC. The entire variable domain, with the rest obtained from reference TRBV5-1 and TRBJ2-7, is as follows: KAGVTQTPRYLIKTRGQQVTLSCSPISGHRSVSWYQQTPGQGLQFLFEYFSETQRNKGNFPGRFSGRQFSNSRSEMNVSTLELGDSALYLCASSRGGLGYEQYFGPGTRLTVT.

The chain joins TRBV5-1 to TRBJ1-5; D remains ambiguous. Trimming took off 0 bases at V and 4 bases at J, with 11 bases between the two ends. The CDR3 runs to 15 residues. Germline lookup yields CDR1 SGHRS and CDR2 YFSETQ. The CDR3 protein is CASSLGTVENQPQHF. CDR3 in DNA: TGCGCCAGCAGCTTGGGAACGGTCGAGAATCAGCCCCAGCATTTT. The entire variable domain, with the rest obtained from reference TRBV5-1 and TRBJ1-5, is as follows: KAGVTQTPRYLIKTRGQQVTLSCSPISGHRSVSWYQQTPGQGLQFLFEYFSETQRNKGNFPGRFSGRQFSNSRSEMNVSTLELGDSALYLCASSLGTVENQPQHFGDGTRLSIL.

The chain links TRBV4-3 to TRBJ1-6, with D maybe TRBD1 (6 bases). Germline values: CDR1 LGHNA, CDR2 YSLEER. Trimming cost V 0 bases and J 6 bases, with 9 bases left between them. CDR3 length equals 15 residues. As DNA, the CDR3 is TGCGCCAGCAGCCAAGATTGGACAGTTAATTCACCCCTCCACTTT. It specifies CASSQDWTVNSPLHF.

The rearrangement links TRBV10-3 to TRBJ2-3, with D possibly being TRBD2 (6 bases). With 10 bases removed from V and 2 bases from J, the gap between germline ends came to 10 bases. The germline CDR1 and CDR2 sequences are ENHRY and SYGVKD. The CDR3 consists of 12 residues. Here the CDR3 reads CATRELTDTQYF. In nucleotides, the CDR3 is TGTGCCACCCGGGAGCTCACAGATACGCAGTATTTT.

CDR3 nucleotides: TGTGCCAGCAGCTCATTCTACGAGCAGTACTTC. Its protein is CASSSFYEQYF. The rearrangement joins TRBV7-2 to TRBJ2-7; D call uncertain. Trimming pared 4 bases from V and 3 bases from J, leaving 4 bases between. Germline lookup yields CDR1 SGHTA and CDR2 FQGNSA. This CDR3 has 11 amino acids. Full variable domain (rest looked up from reference TRBV7-2 and TRBJ2-7): GAGVSQSPSNKVTEKGKDVELRCDPISGHTALYWYRQSLGQGLEFLIYFQGNSAPDKSGLPSDRFSAERTGGSVSTLTIQRTQQEDSAVYLCASSSFYEQYFGPGTRLTVT.

This clone was detected once. The chain joins TRBV21-1 to TRBJ2-7; the table's D gene call, TRBD2, was not cross checked with the DNA. TRBV21-1 is labeled a pseudogene. This CDR3 contains 17 residues. The chain's CDR3 is CASSKRTSGSPFDEQYF. Here the CDR3 DNA reads TGTGCCAGCAGCAAACGGACTAGCGGGAGTCCTTTCGACGAGCAGTACTTC.

The chain employs TRBV9 and TRBJ2-4; TRBD2 is a possible D gene (5 bases). CDR1 SGDLS and CDR2 YYNGEE come from the germline V gene. The V and J ends lost 4 bases and 5 bases respectively, with 16 bases between them. The CDR3 covers 15 residues. In DNA, the CDR3 is TGTGCCAGCAGCAACGACGAGGGATACCAAAACATTCAGTACTTC. Residues: CASSNDEGYQNIQYF.

As regards this clone: The sample holds other DNA sequences that translate to the same CDR3. This chain joins TRBV12-3 or TRBV12-4 and TRBJ2-7; tentatively, D is TRBD1 (6 bases). This CDR3 has 13 amino acids. V lost 0 bases and J lost 4, with 7 bases in between. Here the CDR3 reads CASSLATGYEQYF. The CDR3 nucleotides are TGTGCCAGCAGTTTAGCAACAGGGTACGAGCAGTACTTC.

The chain uses TRBV25-1 and TRBJ2-7; possible D gene TRBD2, 6 bases. Trimming left V 3 bases short and J 6 bases short, with 21 bases between. The CDR3 contains 16 residues. Germline-derived CDR1 and CDR2 are MGHDK and SYGVNS. CDR3 nucleotides: TGTGCCAGCAGTGATCCGGGAGTCAGCCACTTCTCCGAGCAGTACTTC. Translation gives CASSDPGVSHFSEQYF.

The chain recombines TRBV29-1 with TRBJ1-1, with 7 nucleotides matching TRBD1. V shed 6 bases and J 4 bases; nucleotides not matched to a gene: 8. The CDR3 is 13 residues long. Germline lookup yields CDR1 SQVTM and CDR2 ANQGSEA. CDR3 sequence: CSVGQRLVTEAFF. The CDR3 nucleotides read TGCAGCGTGGGACAGCGCCTGGTCACTGAAGCTTTCTTT.

The chain carries TRBV5-1 and TRBJ2-7; 14 nucleotides line up with TRBD2. J lost 4 bases, V lost 1 base, and 10 bases had no gene match. In germline, CDR1 is SGHRS, CDR2 YFSETQ. The CDR3 totals 18 residues. The chain's CDR3 is CASSLWGTGTSGSYEQYF. The CDR3 region has the DNA TGCGCCAGCAGCTTGTGGGGGACGGGGACTAGCGGGAGTTACGAGCAGTACTTC. The full variable domain, its missing parts supplied by reference TRBV5-1 and TRBJ2-7, is KAGVTQTPRYLIKTRGQQVTLSCSPISGHRSVSWYQQTPGQGLQFLFEYFSETQRNKGNFPGRFSGRQFSNSRSEMNVSTLELGDSALYLCASSLWGTGTSGSYEQYFGPGTRLTVT.

The CDR3 DNA is TGTGCCAGCAGCCTGGGACAGGGGGCGTCGGGGGCTAATGAAAAACTGTTTTTT. Translated, it gives CASSLGQGASGANEKLFF. The chain joins TRBV5-6 to TRBJ1-4; 12 nucleotides align to TRBD1. The CDR3 has 18 amino acids. Germline trimming cut 4 bases from V and 3 bases from J; bases unmatched to any gene: 10. Germline values: CDR1 SGHDT, CDR2 YYEEEE.

The chain recombines TRBV7-8 with TRBJ1-5; 7 nucleotides agree with TRBD1. The CDR3 consists of 15 residues. Per germline, CDR1 SGHVS and CDR2 FQNEAQ. The V gene end was trimmed by 1 base and the J gene end by 5 bases; junction bases not matched to a gene: 5. The CDR3 loop is CASSLGAGGDQPQHF. As DNA, the CDR3 is TGTGCCAGCAGCTTAGGGGCAGGGGGTGATCAGCCCCAGCATTTT.

This clone was observed once. The J gene is TRBJ1-3, the V gene TRBV7-9; TRBD1 aligns across 7 bases. This CDR3 has 16 amino acids. The J segment lost 0 bases and the V segment lost 7 bases, leaving 9 bases of the junction unmatched. Germline CDR1 and CDR2: SEHNR and FQNEAQ (reference sequence). The DNA for the CDR3 is TGTGCCAGCACCCCGTGGGACAGCATCTCTGGAAACACCATATATTTT. It specifies CASTPWDSISGNTIYF.